The 23 T cell receptor beta chains below were found in one sample sequenced in a study of blood T cell repertoires in COVID-19. Repertoires were generated with immunoSEQ multiplex PCR, while TCRdb's copy carries only in-frame clones and drops some. The table records about 200,000 clones, 65% to 90% of them present only once. Sequencing was performed on peripheral blood. The source of these receptors is a woman aged 70 to 79 with COVID-19, enrolled during active disease.

V gene TRBV2 combines with J gene TRBJ2-7; TRBD1 matches 12 bases. J gave up 5 bases and V 5 bases, and 7 bases lay outside the gene matches. The length of the CDR3 is 15 residues. Germline CDR1 is SNHLY and CDR2 is FYNNEI. CDR3: CASSKGQGASDEQYF. As DNA, the CDR3 is TGTGCCAGCAGTAAGGGACAGGGGGCGTCGGACGAGCAGTACTTC.

CDR3 sequence reads: CASSSEGAGVGDTQYF. In DNA, the CDR3 is TGTGCCAGCAGTTCGGAGGGAGCGGGAGTGGGGGATACGCAGTATTTT. This chain links TRBV6-2 or TRBV6-3 with TRBJ2-3, with 8 bases fitting TRBD2. The CDR3 length is 16 residues. Germline CDR1 and CDR2: MNHEY and SVGEGT. The V and J ends lost 4 bases and 6 bases, in that order; junction bases with no gene match: 12.

The V and J genes are TRBV6-5 and TRBJ1-5; maybe TRBD1 (5 bases). V lost 2 bases, J lost 5 bases, and 10 bases lay in between. Per the germline V gene, CDR1 is MNHEY and CDR2 is SVGAGI. This CDR3 spans 14 amino acids. In DNA, the CDR3 is TGTGCCAGCAGTTACCGACAGAGCGATCAGCCCCAGCATTTT. This sequence encodes CASSYRQSDQPQHF.

This chain links TRBV28 with TRBJ1-1; perhaps TRBD1 as D (6 bases). The CDR3 loop spans 14 amino acids. V gave up 7 bases and J gave up 4 bases, with 16 bases separating them. The germline V gene encodes CDR1 MDHEN and CDR2 SYDVKM. The CDR3 coding sequence is TGTGCCAGCACCCCCAGTGGGGGCGTCACTGAAGCTTTCTTT. This translates into CASTPSGGVTEAFF.

This clone showed up just a few times. V gene TRBV2 combines with J gene TRBJ1-5; no firm D call. V lost 0 bases and J 6 bases, leaving 15 bases between the germline ends. CDR1 and CDR2 from the germline V gene are SNHLY and FYNNEI. The CDR3 runs to 16 residues. This CDR3 is CASSEAPSGPRQPQHF. CDR3 bases: TGTGCCAGCAGTGAAGCTCCCAGCGGGCCGCGTCAGCCCCAGCATTTT.

The chain combines TRBV9 with TRBJ1-2, with D possibly being TRBD1 (5 bases). The V and J ends lost 3 bases and 1 base respectively, with 10 bases between them. This CDR3 has 14 residues. In germline, CDR1 is SGDLS, CDR2 YYNGEE. CDR3 sequence (DNA): TGTGCCAGCAGCGCACCAGGGTTTAACTATGGCTACACCTTC. This gives the protein CASSAPGFNYGYTF.

The chain employs TRBV10-3 and TRBJ1-1; 7 nucleotides match TRBD1. Germline V gene sequence: CDR1 ENHRY, CDR2 SYGVKD. The CDR3 is 14 amino acids. Trimming at V came to 7 bases and at J to 2 bases, leaving 7 bases not matched to a gene. CDR3 residues: CAINRRQGNTEAFF. The DNA of the CDR3 is TGTGCCATCAACAGGCGACAGGGAAACACTGAAGCTTTCTTT.

The chain recombines TRBV6-5 with TRBJ1-1, with 8 bases identical to TRBD1. The CDR3 is 15 residues long. The V gene's germline CDR1 is MNHEY and CDR2 SVGAGI. V shed 5 bases, J shed 6 bases, and the junction held 11 bases outside the gene matches. The CDR3 loop is CASSPRQGSNAEAFF. CDR3 nucleotides: TGTGCCAGCAGTCCACGACAGGGGAGTAACGCTGAAGCTTTCTTT.

The V and J genes are TRBV14 and TRBJ2-1, with 11 bases fitting TRBD1. Unmatched junction bases numbered 7, after V lost 4 bases and J lost 5 bases. The CDR3 contains 16 residues. CDR1 is SGHDN and CDR2 is FVKESK in the germline V gene. For the CDR3, the DNA is TGTGCCAGCAGCCGCCTCCGGGACAGGGGGGACAATGAGCAGTTCTTC. It specifies CASSRLRDRGDNEQFF.

CDR3 coding DNA: TGTGCCAGCAGCTTAAGACGGGGGAGAAGCGGGGCTTTCTTT. Translation gives CASSLRRGRSGAFF. V is TRBV11-3 and J is TRBJ1-1; D may be TRBD1 (5 bases). Germline V gene sequence: CDR1 SGHNT, CDR2 YENEEA. The CDR3 spans 14 residues. Trimming left V 2 bases short and J 11 bases short, with 18 bases between.

The rearrangement joins TRBV4-1 to TRBJ2-1, with D maybe TRBD2 (5 bases). The CDR3 runs to 16 residues. In germline, CDR1 is MGHRA, CDR2 YSYEKL. The V end lost 1 base, the J end lost 0 bases, and 10 bases lay between the germline ends. CDR3 in DNA: TGCGCCAGCAGCCAAGGGGAGTGGAGCTCCTACAATGAGCAGTTCTTC. Translating gives CASSQGEWSSYNEQFF.

The chain employs TRBV7-8 and TRBJ1-2; D is possibly TRBD1 (6 bases). Trimming pared 6 bases from V and 6 bases from J, leaving 11 bases between. Germline-derived CDR1 and CDR2 are SGHVS and FQNEAQ. The CDR3 extends over 12 amino acids. The CDR3 loop reads CASRAGENGYTF. DNA for the CDR3: TGTGCCAGCAGGGCAGGGGAGAATGGCTACACCTTC.

This chain uses TRBV5-1 with TRBJ1-2; D may be TRBD1 (5 bases). Deletions cut 4 bases from V and 8 bases from J, with 21 bases between. This CDR3 spans 15 amino acids. Germline CDR1 is SGHRS and CDR2 is YFSETQ. DNA of the CDR3: TGCGCCAGCAGCCATGACAGCGCCCTCAAGGGAGGCTACACCTTC. This gives the protein CASSHDSALKGGYTF.

This chain connects TRBV19 to TRBJ1-3; 7 bases agree with TRBD1. The CDR3 has 15 residues. After removal of 5 bases from V and 2 bases from J, the junction contained 6 bases not matched to a gene. The germline V gene encodes CDR1 LNHDA and CDR2 SQIVND (reference sequence). The CDR3 reads CASSPGTATGNTIYF. The CDR3 DNA is TGTGCCAGTAGTCCCGGGACAGCCACTGGAAACACCATATATTTT. The full variable domain, its missing parts supplied by reference TRBV19 and TRBJ1-3, is DGGITQSPKYLFRKEGQNVTLSCEQNLNHDAMYWYRQDPGQGLRLIYYSQIVNDFQKGDIAEGYSVSREKKESFPLTVTSAQKNPTAFYLCASSPGTATGNTIYFGEGSWLTVV.

The count of this clone is one. The V call is TRBV9, the J call TRBJ2-5, with D perhaps matching TRBD1 (6 bases). CDR1 is SGDLS and CDR2 is YYNGEE in the germline V gene. Trimming cost V 1 base and J 5 bases, with 12 bases left between them. The CDR3 is 14 amino acids. The CDR3 is CASSVSGEGETQYF. For the CDR3, the DNA is TGTGCCAGCAGCGTATCAGGGGAAGGGGAGACCCAGTACTTC.

The chain links TRBV6-2 or TRBV6-3 to TRBJ1-1, with D perhaps TRBD1 (6 bases). The ends were cut back, 5 bases at V and 8 bases at J, with 15 bases in the middle. Germline loops: CDR1 MNHEY, CDR2 SVGEGT. The CDR3 spans 13 residues. CDR3 nucleotide sequence: TGTGCCAGCAGTCGCGTACAGGGAGGGGAAGCTTTCTTT. Protein sequence: CASSRVQGGEAFF.

The chain employs TRBV30 and TRBJ1-2; D is unclear. CDR3 size: 12 residues. Between the trimmed V and J ends, which lost 2 bases and 4 bases, there was a span of 8 bases. The germline gives CDR1 GTSNPN, CDR2 SVGIG (reference sequence). DNA for the CDR3: TGTGCCTGGAGTCTCGGAGGCTATGGCTACACCTTC. It codes for CAWSLGGYGYTF.

This clone appeared once. The chain recombines TRBV19 with TRBJ2-4; possibly TRBD1 for D (5 bases). The CDR3 consists of 15 residues. Between the trimmed V and J ends, which lost 5 bases and 2 bases, there was a span of 13 bases. CDR1 is LNHDA, CDR2 SQIVND, per germline (reference sequence). In nucleotides, the CDR3 is TGTGCCAGTAGTGGGGCCCCGAATCCCAAAAACATTCAGTACTTC. The encoded protein is CASSGAPNPKNIQYF.

The chain recombines TRBV18 with TRBJ1-6; a possible D gene is TRBD1 (6 bases). The germline gives CDR1 KGHSH, CDR2 LQKENI. CDR3 length: 15 residues. Trimming stripped 3 bases from V and 7 bases from J, with 13 bases between. CDR3: CASSPDSKRNSPLHF. The CDR3 bases are TGTGCCAGCTCACCGGACAGTAAGAGGAATTCACCCCTCCACTTT.

V is TRBV18 and J is TRBJ2-2, with 7 bases matching TRBD1. Germline assignment: CDR1 KGHSH and CDR2 LQKENI. This CDR3 spans 16 amino acids. The V gene end was trimmed by 3 bases and the J gene end by 1 base; junction bases not matched to a gene: 5. The CDR3 DNA sequence: TGTGCCAGCTCACCCCTGGACAGGCAGAACACCGGGGAGCTGTTTTTT. Its translation is CASSPLDRQNTGELFF.

The rearrangement uses TRBV7-3 and TRBJ1-1; D might be TRBD1 (5 bases). Germline V gene sequence: CDR1 SGHTA, CDR2 FQGTGA. The V and J ends lost 0 bases and 10 bases respectively, with 12 bases between them. The CDR3 loop spans 13 amino acids. The CDR3 DNA is TGTGCCAGCAGCTTAACTGCACAGGCTACAGCTTTCTTT. Its protein is CASSLTAQATAFF. The full variable domain, in which reference TRBV7-3 and TRBJ1-1 provide the parts outside the CDR3, is GAGVSQTPSNKVTEKGKYVELRCDPISGHTALYWYRQSLGQGPEFLIYFQGTGAADDSGLPNDRFFAVRPEGSVSTLKIQRTERGDSAVYLCASSLTAQATAFFGQGTRLTVV.

A few counts support this clone. The gene calls are TRBV18 and TRBJ1-1; possibly TRBD1 for D (6 bases). Trimming pared 4 bases from V and 5 bases from J, leaving 14 bases between. The CDR3 is 14 amino acids. Germline V gene data show CDR1 as KGHSH and CDR2 as LQKENI. The CDR3 here is CASSLTGLGTEAFF. CDR3 nucleotide sequence: TGTGCCAGCTCACTTACAGGGCTCGGGACTGAAGCTTTCTTT.

The chain is built from TRBV3-1 (or the pseudogene TRBV3-2) and TRBJ1-2; D ambiguous. Germline V gene sequence: CDR1 LGHDT, CDR2 YNNKEL (reference sequence). The CDR3 is 12 residues long. Trimming cost V 4 bases and J 4 bases, with 7 bases left between them. CDR3 nucleotides: TGTGCCAGCAGCCCTAGAGGCTATGGCTACACCTTC. It specifies CASSPRGYGYTF.